This T cell receptor beta chain emerged from a study of T cell responses to AZD1222 COVID-19 vaccine. Findings of the study overall: Following two doses of AZD1222, Spike-specific TCR breadth and depth rose. The repertoires were collected only after the peak T cell response.

Germline V CDR1 and CDR2: SGHTA, FQGNSA. Trimming took 5 bases from V and 0 from J; bases not matched to a gene: 1. The CDR3 runs to 16 residues. The method was immunoSEQ multiplex PCR; TCRdb's version includes in-frame clones alone and lacks a portion of them. The repertoire holds about 150,000 clones, with about 90% as singletons. About this clone: Its target is unknown.

This rearrangement joins TRBV7-2 to TRBJ2-2, with 12 bases aligning to TRBD2. The source of this sequence is an adult who received the AZD1222 COVID-19 vaccine. Sequenced material: peripheral blood, taken 28 days after the second AZD1222 dose. CDR3 coding DNA: TGTGCCAGCAGCCGGACTAGCGGGACGAACACCGGGGAGCTGTTTTTT. This sequence encodes CASSRTSGTNTGELFF.